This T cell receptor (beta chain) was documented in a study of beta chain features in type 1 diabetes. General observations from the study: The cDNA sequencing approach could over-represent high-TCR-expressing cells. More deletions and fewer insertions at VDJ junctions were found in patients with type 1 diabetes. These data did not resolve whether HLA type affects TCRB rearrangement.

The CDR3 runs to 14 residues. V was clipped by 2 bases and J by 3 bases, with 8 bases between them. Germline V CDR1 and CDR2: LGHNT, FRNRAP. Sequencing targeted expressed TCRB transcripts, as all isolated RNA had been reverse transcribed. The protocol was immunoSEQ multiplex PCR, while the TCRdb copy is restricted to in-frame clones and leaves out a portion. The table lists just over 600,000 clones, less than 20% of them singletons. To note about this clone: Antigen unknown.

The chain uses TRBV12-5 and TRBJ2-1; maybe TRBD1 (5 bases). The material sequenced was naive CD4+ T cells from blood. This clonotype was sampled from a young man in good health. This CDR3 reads CASGLRGVYNEQFF. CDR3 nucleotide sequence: TGTGCTAGTGGTTTGAGGGGCGTCTACAATGAGCAGTTCTTC.